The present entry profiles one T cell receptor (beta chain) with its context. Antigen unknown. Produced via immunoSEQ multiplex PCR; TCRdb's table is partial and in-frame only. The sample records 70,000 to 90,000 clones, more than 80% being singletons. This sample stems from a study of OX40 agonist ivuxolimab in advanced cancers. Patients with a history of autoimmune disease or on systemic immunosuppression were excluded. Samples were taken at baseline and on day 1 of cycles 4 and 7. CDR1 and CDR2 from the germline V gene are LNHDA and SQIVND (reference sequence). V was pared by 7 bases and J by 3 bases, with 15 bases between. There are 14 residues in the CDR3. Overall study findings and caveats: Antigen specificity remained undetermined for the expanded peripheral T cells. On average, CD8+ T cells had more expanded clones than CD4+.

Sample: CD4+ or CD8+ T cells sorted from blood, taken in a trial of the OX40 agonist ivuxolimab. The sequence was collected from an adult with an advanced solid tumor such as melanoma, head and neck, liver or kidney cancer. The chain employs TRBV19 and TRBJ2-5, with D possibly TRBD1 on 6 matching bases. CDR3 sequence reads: CASNQGLGEETQYF. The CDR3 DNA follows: TGTGCCAGTAATCAGGGGTTGGGTGAAGAGACCCAGTACTTC.